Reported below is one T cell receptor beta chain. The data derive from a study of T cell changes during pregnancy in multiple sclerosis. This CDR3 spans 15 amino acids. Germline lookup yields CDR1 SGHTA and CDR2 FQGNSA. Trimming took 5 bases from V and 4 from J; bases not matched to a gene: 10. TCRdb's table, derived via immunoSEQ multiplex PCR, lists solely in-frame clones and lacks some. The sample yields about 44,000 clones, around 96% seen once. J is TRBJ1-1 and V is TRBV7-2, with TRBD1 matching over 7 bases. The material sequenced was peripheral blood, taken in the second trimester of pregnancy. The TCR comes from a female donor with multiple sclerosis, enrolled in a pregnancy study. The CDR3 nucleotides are TGTGCCAGCAGCGTAAACAGGGGCGGAATCACTGAAGCTTTCTTT. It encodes CASSVNRGGITEAFF. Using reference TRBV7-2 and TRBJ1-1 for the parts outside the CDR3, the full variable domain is GAGVSQSPSNKVTEKGKDVELRCDPISGHTALYWYRQSLGQGLEFLIYFQGNSAPDKSGLPSDRFSAERTGGSVSTLTIQRTQQEDSAVYLCASSVNRGGITEAFFGQGTRLTVV.